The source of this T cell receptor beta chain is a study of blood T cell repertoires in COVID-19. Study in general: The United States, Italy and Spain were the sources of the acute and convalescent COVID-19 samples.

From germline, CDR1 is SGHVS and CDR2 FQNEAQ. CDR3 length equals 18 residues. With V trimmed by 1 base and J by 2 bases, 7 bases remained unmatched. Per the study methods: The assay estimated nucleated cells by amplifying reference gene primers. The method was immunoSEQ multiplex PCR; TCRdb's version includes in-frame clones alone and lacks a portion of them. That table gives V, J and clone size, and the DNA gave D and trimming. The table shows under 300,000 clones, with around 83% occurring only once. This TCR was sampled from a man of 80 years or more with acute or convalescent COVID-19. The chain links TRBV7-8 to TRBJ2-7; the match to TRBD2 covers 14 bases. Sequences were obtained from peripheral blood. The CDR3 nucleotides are TGTGCCAGCAGCTTAGGATACGCGACTAGCGGGGGGGCCTACGAGCAGTACTTC. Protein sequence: CASSLGYATSGGAYEQYF.